A selection of T cell receptor beta chains follows, all from one sample in a study of T-cell memory formation after mild COVID-19. TCRdb re-analysed the 5' RACE reads in MiXCR, keeping a single row per CDR3 protein. The repertoire consists of some 43,000 distinct CDR3 sequences, with 6.1% occurring once and the leading ten covering more than 0.7%. The material sequenced was PBMCs or a T cell subset sorted from them (not recorded which). The receptors were sampled from an adult who had mild COVID-19 (a few samples of this study predate the infection). Cell type and time point are not known. Both conserved end residues are part of each CDR3. D genes are given only for firm matches. A row's size may be missing; if present it is once, few, many or a size class.

TRBV2	TRBJ2-7	14	TRBD2	-	TGTGCCAGCAGTTTGTGGACTAGCTGGGACGAGCAGTACTTC	CASSLWTSWDEQYF
TRBV3-1	TRBJ2-1	16	-	-	TGTGCCAGCAGCCAAACCGGGACTTACGACTACAATGAGCAGTTCTTC	CASSQTGTYDYNEQFF
TRBV5-1	TRBJ2-3	13	-	many	TGCGCCAGCAGCCTCACATGGACCGATACGCAGTATTTT	CASSLTWTDTQYF
TRBV12-3/TRBV12-4	TRBJ2-7	21	TRBD2	-	TGTGCCAGCAGTTTTACGAGGACTAGCGGGGGCTTCCTGGTCCTCGCCTACGAGCAGTACTTC	CASSFTRTSGGFLVLAYEQYF
TRBV4-3	TRBJ2-3	15	-	-	TGCGCCAGCAGCCAAGACGAGAGGGCCGGGGATACGCAGTATTTT	CASSQDERAGDTQYF
TRBV6-5	TRBJ2-5	13	-	-	TGTGCCAGCAATCGACCTGGAGAAGAGACCCAGTACTTC	CASNRPGEETQYF
TRBV28	TRBJ1-1	16	TRBD1	-	TGTGCCAGCAGTCCCCTCCGGGCAGGGGGTGGCACTGAAGCTTTCTTT	CASSPLRAGGGTEAFF
TRBV11-2	TRBJ1-1	13	-	few	TGTGCCAGCAGCTTAGATCCTAGGTCGAAGGCTTTCTTT	CASSLDPRSKAFF
TRBV29-1	TRBJ2-5	12	-	-	TGCAGCGTTGTGAGGTCCTATGAGACCCAGTACTTC	CSVVRSYETQYF
TRBV2	TRBJ2-5	14	-	many	TGTGCCAGCAGCCGTAGGACGGACCAAGAGACCCAGTACTTC	CASSRRTDQETQYF
TRBV3-1	TRBJ2-7	15	TRBD1	few	TGTGCCAGCAGCCAACGGACAGGGGGCGTCTACGAGCAGTACTTC	CASSQRTGGVYEQYF
TRBV5-5	TRBJ2-1	16	TRBD2	-	TGTGCCAGCAGCGGGACTAGCGGGAGCTCCTACAATGAGCAGTTCTTC	CASSGTSGSSYNEQFF
TRBV3-1	TRBJ2-3	17	-	few	TGTGCCAGCGGGATGTACCGGAGGTGGGGGAGCACAGATACGCAGTATTTT	CASGMYRRWGSTDTQYF
TRBV5-1	TRBJ2-6	16	-	many	TGCGCCAGCAGCTTGGGGATGAGCTCTGGGGCCAACGTCCTGACTTTC	CASSLGMSSGANVLTF
TRBV7-2	TRBJ2-3	15	-	many	TGTGCCAGCAGCTTAAAAGTCTTCCCCACAGATACGCAGTATTTT	CASSLKVFPTDTQYF
TRBV7-9	TRBJ1-4	15	-	-	TGTGCCAGCAGCTTAAGCGGGTCGGATAATGAAAAACTGTTTTTT	CASSLSGSDNEKLFF
TRBV7-2	TRBJ2-2	15	TRBD1	many	TGTGCCAGCAGCCGGGACAGGTCGAACACCGGGGAGCTGTTTTTT	CASSRDRSNTGELFF